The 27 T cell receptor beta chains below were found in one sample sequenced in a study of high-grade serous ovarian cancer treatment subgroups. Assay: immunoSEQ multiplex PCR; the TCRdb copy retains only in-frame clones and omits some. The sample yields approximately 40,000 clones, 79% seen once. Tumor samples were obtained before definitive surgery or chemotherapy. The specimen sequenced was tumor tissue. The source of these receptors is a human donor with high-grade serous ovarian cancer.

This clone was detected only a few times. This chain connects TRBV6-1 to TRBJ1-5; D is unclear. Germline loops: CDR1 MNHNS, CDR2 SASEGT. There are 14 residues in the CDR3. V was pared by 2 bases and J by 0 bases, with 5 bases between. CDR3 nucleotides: TGTGCCAGCAGTGAACGGTATAGCAATCAGCCCCAGCATTTT. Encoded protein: CASSERYSNQPQHF.

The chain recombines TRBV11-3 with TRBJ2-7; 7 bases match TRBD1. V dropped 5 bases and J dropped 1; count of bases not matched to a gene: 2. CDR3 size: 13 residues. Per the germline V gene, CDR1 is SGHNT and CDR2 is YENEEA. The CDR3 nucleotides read TGTGCCAGCAGCAGGGGGCCGTCCTACGAGCAGTACTTC. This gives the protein CASSRGPSYEQYF.

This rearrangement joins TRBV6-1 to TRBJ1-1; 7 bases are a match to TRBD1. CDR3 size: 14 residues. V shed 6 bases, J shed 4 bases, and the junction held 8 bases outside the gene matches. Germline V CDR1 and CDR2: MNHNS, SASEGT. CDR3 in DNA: TGTGCCAGCAGCGGTGACAGGGCTCGCACTGAAGCTTTCTTT. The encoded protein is CASSGDRARTEAFF.

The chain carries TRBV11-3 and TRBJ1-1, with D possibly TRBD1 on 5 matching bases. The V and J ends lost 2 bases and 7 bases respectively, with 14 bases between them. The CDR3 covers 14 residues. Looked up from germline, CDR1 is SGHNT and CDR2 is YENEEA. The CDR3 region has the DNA TGTGCCAGCAGCTTACAGGTCTTAAGGGGTGAAGCTTTCTTT. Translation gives CASSLQVLRGEAFF.

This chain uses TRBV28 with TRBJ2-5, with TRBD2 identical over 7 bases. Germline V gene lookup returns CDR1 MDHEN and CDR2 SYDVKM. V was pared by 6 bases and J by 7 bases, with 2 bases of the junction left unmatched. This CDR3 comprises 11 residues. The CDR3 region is CASSRGGTQYF. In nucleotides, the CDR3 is TGTGCCAGCAGCCGCGGGGGGACCCAGTACTTC. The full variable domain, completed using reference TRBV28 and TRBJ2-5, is DVKVTQSSRYLVKRTGEKVFLECVQDMDHENMFWYRQDPGLGLRLIYFSYDVKMKEKGDIPEGYSVSREKKERFSLILESASTNQTSMYLCASSRGGTQYFGPGTRLLVL.

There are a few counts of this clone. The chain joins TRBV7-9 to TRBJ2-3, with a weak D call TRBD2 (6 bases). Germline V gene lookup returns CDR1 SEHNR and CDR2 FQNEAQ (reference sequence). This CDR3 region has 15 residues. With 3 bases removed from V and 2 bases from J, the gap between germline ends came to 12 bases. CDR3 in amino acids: CASSFGGRTTDTQYF. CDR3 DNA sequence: TGTGCCAGCAGCTTCGGAGGGAGGACCACAGATACGCAGTATTTT.

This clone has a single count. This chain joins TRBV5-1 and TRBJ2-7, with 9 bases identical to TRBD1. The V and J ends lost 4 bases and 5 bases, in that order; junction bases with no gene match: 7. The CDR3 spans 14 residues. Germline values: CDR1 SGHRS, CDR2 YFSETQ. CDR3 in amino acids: CASSTGQGIDEQYF. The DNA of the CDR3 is TGCGCCAGCAGCACCGGACAGGGGATCGACGAGCAGTACTTC.

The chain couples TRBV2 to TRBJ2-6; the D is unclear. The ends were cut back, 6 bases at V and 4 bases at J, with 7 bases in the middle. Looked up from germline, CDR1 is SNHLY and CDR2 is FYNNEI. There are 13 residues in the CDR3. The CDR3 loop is CASSREGANVLTF. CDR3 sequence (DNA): TGTGCCAGCAGCCGCGAGGGGGCCAACGTCCTGACTTTC.

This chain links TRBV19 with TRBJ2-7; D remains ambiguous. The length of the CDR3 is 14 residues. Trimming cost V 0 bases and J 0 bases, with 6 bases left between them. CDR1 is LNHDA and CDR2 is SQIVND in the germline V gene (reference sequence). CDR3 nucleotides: TGTGCCAGTAGTATAGAACCGGGCTCCTACGAGCAGTACTTC. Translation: CASSIEPGSYEQYF.

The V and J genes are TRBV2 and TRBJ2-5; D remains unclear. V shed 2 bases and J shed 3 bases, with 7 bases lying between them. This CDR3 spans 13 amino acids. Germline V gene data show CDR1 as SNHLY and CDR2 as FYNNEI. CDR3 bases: TGTGCCAGCAGTGAAAATAAGAAAGAGACCCAGTACTTC. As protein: CASSENKKETQYF.

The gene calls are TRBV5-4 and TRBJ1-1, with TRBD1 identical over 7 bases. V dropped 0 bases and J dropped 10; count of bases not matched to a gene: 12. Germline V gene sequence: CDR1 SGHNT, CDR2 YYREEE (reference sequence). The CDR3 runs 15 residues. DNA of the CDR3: TGTGCCAGCAGCTTGGACGCCAGGGGGGATAAGAGAGCTTTCTTT. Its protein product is CASSLDARGDKRAFF.

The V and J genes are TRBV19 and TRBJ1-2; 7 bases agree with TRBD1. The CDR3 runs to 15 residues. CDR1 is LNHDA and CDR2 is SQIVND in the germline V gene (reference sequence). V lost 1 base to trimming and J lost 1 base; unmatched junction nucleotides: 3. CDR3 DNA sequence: TGTGCCAGTAGTATAGGACAGGGAGGTAACTATGGCTACACCTTC. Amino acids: CASSIGQGGNYGYTF.

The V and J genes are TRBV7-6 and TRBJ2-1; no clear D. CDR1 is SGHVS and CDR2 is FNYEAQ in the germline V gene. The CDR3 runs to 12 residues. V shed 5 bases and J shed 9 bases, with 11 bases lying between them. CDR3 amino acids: CASSSTTGEQFF. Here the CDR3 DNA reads TGTGCCAGCAGCAGTACTACTGGTGAGCAGTTCTTC. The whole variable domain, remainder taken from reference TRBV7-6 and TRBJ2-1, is GAGVSQSPRYKVTKRGQDVALRCDPISGHVSLYWYRQALGQGPEFLTYFNYEAQQDKSGLPNDRFSAERPEGSISTLTIQRTEQRDSAMYRCASSSTTGEQFFGPGTRLTVL.

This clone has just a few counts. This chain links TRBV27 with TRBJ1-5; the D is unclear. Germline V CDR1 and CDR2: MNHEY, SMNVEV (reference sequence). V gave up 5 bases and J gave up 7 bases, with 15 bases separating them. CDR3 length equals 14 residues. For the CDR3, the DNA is TGTGCCAGCAGTCCCCGGACCTGGGCGCAGCCCCAGCATTTT. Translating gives CASSPRTWAQPQHF.

In DNA form, the CDR3 reads TGTGCCAGTAGTATGAAGAGGGGCCGCAATCAGCCCCAGCATTTT. Translation: CASSMKRGRNQPQHF. The chain couples TRBV19 to TRBJ1-5; D possibly corresponds to TRBD1 (5 bases). V was cut by 3 bases and J by 2 bases, with 11 bases left in between. The CDR3 runs to 15 residues. The germline V gene encodes CDR1 LNHDA and CDR2 SQIVND (reference sequence).

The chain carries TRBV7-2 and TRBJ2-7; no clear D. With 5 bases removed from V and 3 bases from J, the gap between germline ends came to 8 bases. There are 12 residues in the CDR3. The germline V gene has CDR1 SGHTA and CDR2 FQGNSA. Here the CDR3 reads CASSQPFYEQYF. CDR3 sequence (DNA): TGTGCCAGCAGCCAGCCATTCTACGAGCAGTACTTC. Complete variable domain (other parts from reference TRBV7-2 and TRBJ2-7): GAGVSQSPSNKVTEKGKDVELRCDPISGHTALYWYRQSLGQGLEFLIYFQGNSAPDKSGLPSDRFSAERTGGSVSTLTIQRTQQEDSAVYLCASSQPFYEQYFGPGTRLTVT.

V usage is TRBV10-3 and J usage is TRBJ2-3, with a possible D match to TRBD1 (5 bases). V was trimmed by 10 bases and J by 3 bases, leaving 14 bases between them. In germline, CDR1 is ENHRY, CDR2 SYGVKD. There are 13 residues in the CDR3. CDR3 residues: CATTPTATDTQYF. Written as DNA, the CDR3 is TGTGCCACAACACCGACAGCGACAGATACGCAGTATTTT.

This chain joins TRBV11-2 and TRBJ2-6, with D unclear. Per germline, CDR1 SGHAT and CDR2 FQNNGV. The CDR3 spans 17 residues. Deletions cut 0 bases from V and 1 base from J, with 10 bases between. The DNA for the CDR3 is TGTGCCAGCAGCTTAGAGGTGGTGTCATCTGGGGCCAACGTCCTGACTTTC. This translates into CASSLEVVSSGANVLTF.

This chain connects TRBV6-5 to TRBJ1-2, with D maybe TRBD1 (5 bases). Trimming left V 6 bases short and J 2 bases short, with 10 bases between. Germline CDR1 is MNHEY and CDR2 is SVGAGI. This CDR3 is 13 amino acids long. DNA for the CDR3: TGTGCCAGCAGATGGGGGTCGAACTATGGCTACACCTTC. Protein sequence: CASRWGSNYGYTF.

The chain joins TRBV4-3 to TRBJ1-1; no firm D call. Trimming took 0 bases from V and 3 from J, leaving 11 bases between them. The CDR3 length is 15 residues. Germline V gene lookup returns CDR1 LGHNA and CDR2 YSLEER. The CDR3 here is CASSQDGDEDTEAFF. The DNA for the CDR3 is TGCGCCAGCAGCCAAGATGGCGACGAGGACACTGAAGCTTTCTTT.

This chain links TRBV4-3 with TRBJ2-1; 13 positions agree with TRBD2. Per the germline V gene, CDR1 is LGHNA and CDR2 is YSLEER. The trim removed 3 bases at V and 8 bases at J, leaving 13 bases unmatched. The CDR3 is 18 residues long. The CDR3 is CASSQGGGLAGRKYEQFF. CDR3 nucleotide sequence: TGCGCCAGCAGCCAGGGAGGGGGACTAGCGGGGAGAAAGTATGAGCAGTTCTTC.

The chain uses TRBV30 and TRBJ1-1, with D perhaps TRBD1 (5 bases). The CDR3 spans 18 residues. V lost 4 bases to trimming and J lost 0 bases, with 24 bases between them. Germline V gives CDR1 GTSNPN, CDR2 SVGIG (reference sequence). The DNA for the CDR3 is TGTGCCTGGACCCCCTACGGGGCAGGAGGAGTGATGAACACTGAAGCTTTCTTT. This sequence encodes CAWTPYGAGGVMNTEAFF.

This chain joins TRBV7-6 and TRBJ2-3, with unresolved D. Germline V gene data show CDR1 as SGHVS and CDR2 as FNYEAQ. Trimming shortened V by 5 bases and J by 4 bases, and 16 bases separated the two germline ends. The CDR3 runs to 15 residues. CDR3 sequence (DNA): TGTGCCAGCAGCCGGATCTTAGAGGTCGCAGATACGCAGTATTTT. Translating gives CASSRILEVADTQYF.

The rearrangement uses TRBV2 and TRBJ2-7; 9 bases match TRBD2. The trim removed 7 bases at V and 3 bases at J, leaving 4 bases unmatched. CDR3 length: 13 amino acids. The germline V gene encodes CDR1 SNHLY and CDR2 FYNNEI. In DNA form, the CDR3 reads TGTGCCAGCAAAGCGGGGGGACTCTACGAGCAGTACTTC. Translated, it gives CASKAGGLYEQYF.

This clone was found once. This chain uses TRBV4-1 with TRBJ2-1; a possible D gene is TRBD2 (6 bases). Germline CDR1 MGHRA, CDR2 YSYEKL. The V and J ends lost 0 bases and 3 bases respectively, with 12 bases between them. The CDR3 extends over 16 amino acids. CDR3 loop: CASSQDRDWVYNEQFF. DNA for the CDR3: TGCGCCAGCAGCCAAGACCGGGACTGGGTCTACAATGAGCAGTTCTTC.

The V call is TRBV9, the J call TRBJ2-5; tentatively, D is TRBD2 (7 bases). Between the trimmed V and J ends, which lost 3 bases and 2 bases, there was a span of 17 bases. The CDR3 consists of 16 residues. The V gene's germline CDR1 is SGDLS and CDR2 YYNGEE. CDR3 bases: TGTGCCAGCAGCGCCAACAACGGGGGGCCTCAAGAGACCCAGTACTTC. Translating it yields CASSANNGGPQETQYF.

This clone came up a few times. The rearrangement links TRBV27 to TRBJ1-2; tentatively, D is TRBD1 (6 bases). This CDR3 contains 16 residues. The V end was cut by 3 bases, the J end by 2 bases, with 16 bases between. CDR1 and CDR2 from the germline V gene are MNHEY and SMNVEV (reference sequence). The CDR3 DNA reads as TGTGCCAGCAGTTTTTGGGTTGGGGGCCAGAACTATGGCTACACCTTC. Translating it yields CASSFWVGGQNYGYTF.